This T cell receptor (beta chain) is drawn from a study of T cell responses to AZD1222 COVID-19 vaccine. Points from the study as a whole: Spike-specific TCR repertoires showed rising breadth and depth after two AZD1222 doses. Only after the peak T cell response were repertoires sampled.

Sequencing was performed with immunoSEQ multiplex PCR; in TCRdb, only in-frame clones are kept and a portion is missing. The repertoire consists of approximately 130,000 clones, with 80% to 90% occurring once and the leading ten covering roughly 8.9%. J lost 1 base, V lost 8 bases, and 4 bases had no gene match. There are 14 residues in the CDR3. In germline, CDR1 is SGDLS, CDR2 YYNGEE. To note about this clone: The target antigen is unknown.

This rearrangement joins TRBV9 to TRBJ2-3; TRBD2 agrees at 10 bases. The TCR was taken from an adult who received the AZD1222 COVID-19 vaccine. The sample consisted of peripheral blood, taken 28 days after the second AZD1222 dose. Here the CDR3 DNA reads TGTGCCAGTTCCCTAGCGGGGGGCACAGATACGCAGTATTTT. Amino acid sequence: CASSLAGGTDTQYF.